These 5 T cell receptor beta chains came from one sample sequenced in a study of OX40 agonist ivuxolimab in advanced cancers. TCRdb keeps only in-frame clones here, not all; method: immunoSEQ multiplex PCR. The profile shows more than 85,000 clones, around 83% of them singletons. This specimen was CD4+ or CD8+ T cells sorted from blood, taken in a trial of the OX40 agonist ivuxolimab. These TCRs come from an adult with an advanced solid tumor such as melanoma, head and neck, liver or kidney cancer.

The gene calls are TRBV5-6 and TRBJ2-3, with D maybe TRBD2 (6 bases). Germline CDR1 reads SGHDT; CDR2 reads YYEEEE. The CDR3 consists of 15 residues. The V and J ends lost 6 bases and 0 bases respectively, with 14 bases between them. The CDR3 nucleotides read TGTGCCAGCACCTTACTCGGGACTAGCACAGATACGCAGTATTTT. As protein: CASTLLGTSTDTQYF.

This sequence joins TRBV6-5 and TRBJ1-5; perhaps TRBD1 as D (5 bases). CDR3 length equals 14 residues. V was trimmed by 4 bases and J by 7 bases, leaving 14 bases between them. Germline V gene data show CDR1 as MNHEY and CDR2 as SVGAGI. CDR3 sequence: CASSLSEGYQPQHF. CDR3 in DNA: TGTGCCAGCAGTTTAAGCGAGGGGTACCAGCCCCAGCATTTT.

This clone is a singleton in its sample. The J gene is TRBJ2-7, the V gene TRBV2, with 9 bases that match TRBD1. The germline gives CDR1 SNHLY, CDR2 FYNNEI. CDR3 length: 15 residues. The J segment lost 3 bases and the V segment lost 8 bases, leaving 11 bases of the junction unmatched. The CDR3 DNA is TGTGCCAGCCGAAGGGGGGACAGGGAGGACTACGAGCAGTACTTC. Its translation: CASRRGDREDYEQYF.

This clone turned up a few times. V is TRBV7-2 and J is TRBJ2-1; D perhaps matches TRBD1 (6 bases). Germline CDR1 reads SGHTA; CDR2 reads FQGNSA. V was clipped by 3 bases and J by 8 bases, with 11 bases between them. The CDR3 is 13 amino acids. CDR3 region: CASSFLQGDEQFF. The CDR3 nucleotides are TGTGCCAGCAGCTTCTTACAGGGCGATGAGCAGTTCTTC.

This rearrangement joins TRBV6-5 to TRBJ1-5; weak D call: TRBD1 (5 bases). CDR1 is MNHEY, CDR2 SVGAGI, per germline. The CDR3 consists of 15 residues. Trimming stripped 8 bases from V and 6 bases from J, with 20 bases between. This chain's CDR3 is CASRRSPDSTQPQHF. CDR3 DNA: TGTGCCAGCCGTCGGTCACCCGACAGTACTCAGCCCCAGCATTTT.